The 19 T cell receptor beta chains below come from one sample, sequenced in a study of vaccination and CD4 T cells after COVID-19. Their specific antigens are unknown. The assay that was used to sequence DNA from cultured CD4+ T cells was the Oncomine TCR Beta short-read assay. MiXCR was run by TCRdb on the PCR reads, yielding one entry per CDR3 protein. The sample lists around 16,000 distinct CDR3 sequences, about 68% occurring once. The treatment is: approximately 9-day PBMC culture with coronavirus spike peptide pools or control peptides (ViraFEST assay). Sample: CD4+ T cells from blood, cultured in vitro, taken after SARS-CoV-2 vaccination. Receptors were obtained from a human donor who received a COVID-19 vaccine.

This rearrangement joins TRBV10-3 to TRBJ1-2; 7 nucleotides agree with TRBD1. Germline CDR1 reads ENHRY; CDR2 reads SYGVKD. The CDR3 covers 14 residues. V dropped 6 bases and J dropped 3; count of bases not matched to a gene: 7. The CDR3 is CAISRQGDDYGYTF. The CDR3 DNA reads TGTGCCATCAGCCGACAGGGAGACGACTATGGCTACACCTTC.

The rearrangement links TRBV30 to TRBJ2-7; TRBD2 agrees at 7 bases. Germline V gene data show CDR1 as GTSNPN and CDR2 as SVGIG (reference sequence). V was clipped by 2 bases and J by 3 bases; unmatched bases: 1. The CDR3 covers 12 residues. The CDR3 region has the DNA TGTGCCTGGAGTCCGGGGGGCTACGAGCAGTACTTC. This gives the protein CAWSPGGYEQYF.

This rearrangement joins TRBV5-1 to TRBJ1-2; D is undetermined. The CDR3 totals 12 residues. From germline, CDR1 is SGHRS and CDR2 YFSETQ. Trimming shortened V by 1 base and J by 6 bases, and 7 bases separated the two germline ends. CDR3 DNA sequence: TGCGCCAGCAGCTTGTTGAGGGATGGCTACACCTTC. Translating it yields CASSLLRDGYTF.

The rearrangement joins TRBV19 to TRBJ1-2, with D possibly matching TRBD1 (6 bases). Trimming removed 6 bases from V and 1 base from J, with 12 bases in between. The CDR3 consists of 14 residues. Germline assignment: CDR1 LNHDA and CDR2 SQIVND (reference sequence). For the CDR3, the DNA is TGTGCCAGTAGCCCAGGGGCTAATAACTATGGCTACACCTTC. This gives the protein CASSPGANNYGYTF.

This clonotype was observed a few times. This chain links TRBV15 with TRBJ2-5; a possible D gene is TRBD2 (6 bases). V was trimmed by 2 bases and J by 5 bases, leaving 12 bases between them. Germline CDR1 reads LNHNV; CDR2 reads YYDKDF (reference sequence). The CDR3 is made up of 14 amino acids. The CDR3: CATSRLGGGETQYF. The CDR3 nucleotides are TGTGCCACCAGCAGATTGGGGGGTGGGGAGACCCAGTACTTC.

Only one count was recorded for this clonotype. The CDR3 is CASRPAPSGGGETQYF. The CDR3, as DNA: TGCGCCAGCCGCCCCGCACCCAGCGGGGGGGGAGAGACCCAGTACTTC. V and J are TRBV5-1 and TRBJ2-5; 10 bases match TRBD2. The CDR3 sequence is 16 residues long. V was clipped by 7 bases and J by 4 bases; unmatched bases: 13. Germline assignment: CDR1 SGHRS and CDR2 YFSETQ.

V and J are TRBV12-3 or TRBV12-4 and TRBJ2-3, with 8 bases lining up with TRBD2. The V and J ends lost 5 bases and 2 bases, in that order; junction bases with no gene match: 3. The CDR3 sequence is 14 residues long. CDR3 protein: CASSLGGATDTQYF. The CDR3 DNA follows: TGTGCCAGCAGTCTCGGGGGGGCCACAGATACGCAGTATTTT.

V and J are TRBV19 and TRBJ1-5; 7 bases fit TRBD1. Looked up from germline, CDR1 is LNHDA and CDR2 is SQIVND (reference sequence). The length of the CDR3 is 19 residues. V shed 7 bases, J shed 5 bases, and the junction held 23 bases outside the gene matches. The CDR3 nucleotides read TGTGCCAGTACCCCAGGATCATGGGCACCGACAGGGAGAGATCAGCCCCAGCATTTT. This codes for CASTPGSWAPTGRDQPQHF.

This clonotype has a single count. The chain employs TRBV4-1 and TRBJ2-3; no clear D gene. This CDR3 comprises 12 residues. Trimming pared 4 bases from V and 6 bases from J, leaving 8 bases between. Germline assignment: CDR1 MGHRA and CDR2 YSYEKL. The DNA for the CDR3 is TGCGCCAGCAGCCCCGCTATGGATACGCAGTATTTT. This gives the protein CASSPAMDTQYF.

This chain uses TRBV6-2 or TRBV6-3 with TRBJ2-7; D tentatively reads TRBD1 or TRBD2 (5 bases each). The V end lost 9 bases, the J end lost 3 bases, and 27 bases lay between the germline ends. Looked up from germline, CDR1 is MNHEY and CDR2 is SVGEGT. The CDR3 sequence is 17 residues long. CDR3 sequence reads: CASSRGVGEYYSYEQYF. CDR3 DNA: TGTGCCAGTAGTAGAGGTGTGGGGGAATATTACAGCTACGAGCAGTACTTC.

This clonotype was seen only once. The gene calls are TRBV12-3 or TRBV12-4 and TRBJ2-3; D possibly corresponds to TRBD2 (7 bases). This CDR3 region has 15 residues. The V and J ends lost 2 bases and 2 bases respectively, with 11 bases between them. CDR3 coding DNA: TGTGCCAGCAGTTTAAGAGGGGGGGCCACAGATACGCAGTATTTT. Amino acids: CASSLRGGATDTQYF.

This clonotype turned up a few times. The chain joins TRBV5-4 to TRBJ2-3; D may be TRBD2 (5 bases). The CDR3 sequence is 16 residues long. Trimming pared 0 bases from V and 3 bases from J, leaving 14 bases between. Germline-derived CDR1 and CDR2 are SGHNT and YYREEE (reference sequence). DNA for the CDR3: TGTGCCAGCAGCTTGGTCAGTGGTGGGGAGACAGATACGCAGTATTTT. Amino acid sequence: CASSLVSGGETDTQYF. The full variable domain, with the rest looked up from reference TRBV5-4 and TRBJ2-3, is ETGVTQSPTHLIKTRGQQVTLRCSSQSGHNTVSWYQQALGQGPQFIFQYYREEENGRGNFPPRFSGLQFPNYSSELNVNALELDDSALYLCASSLVSGGETDTQYFGPGTRLTVL.

CDR3 bases: TGTGCCATCACCCTGACAGGGAAAAACACTGAAGCTTTCTTT. This codes for CAITLTGKNTEAFF. The chain combines TRBV10-3 with TRBJ1-1, with 7 bases fitting TRBD1. With V trimmed by 7 bases and J by 2 bases, 7 bases remained unmatched. Germline V gives CDR1 ENHRY, CDR2 SYGVKD. CDR3 size: 14 residues.

V gene TRBV21-1 combines with J gene TRBJ1-3. TRBV21-1 has pseudogene status. The CDR3 consists of 11 residues. CDR3: CASRKVDTIYF. Written as DNA, the CDR3 is TGTGCCAGCAGGAAGGTGGACACCATATATTTT.

This rearrangement joins TRBV19 to TRBJ2-2, with a possible D match to TRBD1 (6 bases). Trimming stripped 5 bases from V and 6 bases from J, with 13 bases between. The length of the CDR3 is 14 residues. The V gene's germline CDR1 is LNHDA and CDR2 SQIVND (reference sequence). The CDR3 spells CASSGGYPAGELFF. The CDR3 bases are TGTGCCAGTAGTGGGGGCTACCCGGCCGGGGAGCTGTTTTTT.

The chain is built from TRBV6-1 and TRBJ2-2; TRBD2 matches at 8 bases. V dropped 7 bases and J dropped 7; count of bases not matched to a gene: 8. Germline CDR1 is MNHNS and CDR2 is SASEGT. CDR3 length: 14 residues. The CDR3 coding sequence is TGTGCCAGCATAAACCAGGGACTAGGCGGGGAGCTGTTTTTT. Protein sequence: CASINQGLGGELFF.

This sequence joins TRBV6-1 and TRBJ1-1, with D unresolved. Trimming removed 8 bases from V and 4 bases from J, with 17 bases in between. This CDR3 spans 14 amino acids. In germline, CDR1 is MNHNS, CDR2 SASEGT. The CDR3 DNA follows: TGTGCCAGCCAAAGGATTTCAGGCACCACTGAAGCTTTCTTT. Protein product: CASQRISGTTEAFF.

This clonotype came up a few times. The genes are TRBV18 and TRBJ1-5, with D perhaps matching TRBD1 (6 bases). CDR3 length equals 14 residues. V was shortened by 1 base and J by 7 bases, with 11 bases between the two germline ends. Germline V lookup: CDR1 KGHSH, CDR2 LQKENI. The CDR3 protein is CASSPRGAGQPQHF. The DNA for the CDR3 is TGTGCCAGCTCACCACGGGGGGCTGGACAGCCCCAGCATTTT.

The gene calls are TRBV15 and TRBJ1-5; TRBD1 matches at 7 bases. The CDR3 is 16 residues long. In germline, CDR1 is LNHNV, CDR2 YYDKDF (reference sequence). Trimming took 1 base from V and 1 from J; bases not matched to a gene: 4. Here the CDR3 reads CATSRVVGQSNQPQHF. CDR3 in DNA: TGTGCCACCAGCAGAGTCGTGGGACAGAGCAATCAGCCCCAGCATTTT.